This passage covers 19 T cell receptor beta chains from one sample sequenced in a study of TIL therapy for anti-PD-1-resistant metastatic lung cancer. The immunoSEQ assay was v3. The assay was immunoSEQ multiplex PCR, and TCRdb's table has in-frame clones only and misses some. This table holds tens of thousands of clones, 87% found once. Sample time point: pre-treatment sample, taken before nivolumab and TIL therapy. Sequenced material: blood, taken at baseline. The origin of the receptors is a person between 30 and 80 years old with non-small cell lung cancer.

This clone was counted a few times. The genes are TRBV27 and TRBJ2-3; TRBD1 aligns across 8 bases. The CDR3 length is 16 residues. From germline, CDR1 is MNHEY and CDR2 SMNVEV (reference sequence). Trimming removed 5 bases from V and 4 bases from J; junction bases left unmatched: 11. The CDR3 here is CASSLTPGGRADTQYF. In DNA form, the CDR3 reads TGTGCCAGCAGTCTAACTCCAGGGGGCCGGGCAGATACGCAGTATTTT.

This clone was recorded a few times. This chain connects TRBV19 to TRBJ1-5; D remains ambiguous. The ends were cut back, 0 bases at V and 0 bases at J, with 12 bases in the middle. This CDR3 has 17 amino acids. Germline CDR1 reads LNHDA; CDR2 reads SQIVND (reference sequence). The CDR3 sequence: CASSIDIGQNSNQPQHF. In DNA, the CDR3 is TGTGCCAGTAGTATAGATATTGGGCAGAATAGCAATCAGCCCCAGCATTTT.

This chain connects TRBV9 to TRBJ2-3; D uncertain. Germline CDR1 SGDLS, CDR2 YYNGEE. V lost 0 bases to trimming and J lost 0 bases, with 8 bases between them. The CDR3 has 15 amino acids. The chain's CDR3 is CASSVESTSTDTQYF. DNA of the CDR3: TGTGCCAGCAGCGTAGAAAGTACTAGCACAGATACGCAGTATTTT.

The chain combines TRBV9 with TRBJ2-3; 10 nucleotides agree with TRBD2. This CDR3 comprises 15 residues. Germline loops: CDR1 SGDLS, CDR2 YYNGEE. V lost 0 bases, J lost 5 bases, and 3 bases stayed unmatched. The DNA for the CDR3 is TGTGCCAGCAGCGTAGGCCTAGCGGGGGAAGATACGCAGTATTTT. Its protein product is CASSVGLAGEDTQYF.

This chain uses TRBV24-1 with TRBJ2-7, with D perhaps TRBD1 (6 bases). Trimming shortened V by 6 bases and J by 6 bases, and 14 bases separated the two germline ends. The CDR3 length is 13 residues. Germline assignment: CDR1 KGHDR and CDR2 SFDVKD. In DNA form, the CDR3 reads TGTGCCACCAGTTCTAGGATAGGGGGCGAGCAGTACTTC. Translation: CATSSRIGGEQYF.

The chain has TRBV19 and TRBJ1-5; 7 bases align to TRBD1. This CDR3 has 16 amino acids. Losses at the gene ends were 10 bases for V and 4 bases for J; bases not matched to a gene: 16. CDR1 is LNHDA, CDR2 SQIVND, per germline (reference sequence). This CDR3 reads CATQQGLRGSNQPQHF. CDR3 DNA: TGTGCCACCCAACAGGGGCTTAGGGGCTCGAATCAGCCCCAGCATTTT.

This chain joins TRBV5-1 and TRBJ2-3; D unresolved. The CDR3 is made up of 16 amino acids. The germline V gene encodes CDR1 SGHRS and CDR2 YFSETQ. V gave up 0 bases and J gave up 2 bases, with 13 bases separating them. CDR3: CASSLGVAADTDTQYF. CDR3 in DNA: TGCGCCAGCAGCTTGGGAGTAGCCGCCGACACAGATACGCAGTATTTT. Based on the CDR3 plus reference TRBV5-1 and TRBJ2-3, the full variable domain is KAGVTQTPRYLIKTRGQQVTLSCSPISGHRSVSWYQQTPGQGLQFLFEYFSETQRNKGNFPGRFSGRQFSNSRSEMNVSTLELGDSALYLCASSLGVAADTDTQYFGPGTRLTVL.

This clone was picked up one time. The gene calls are TRBV9 and TRBJ2-1; 12 positions match TRBD1. Germline loops: CDR1 SGDLS, CDR2 YYNGEE. The CDR3 has 14 amino acids. The V and J ends lost 2 bases and 6 bases, in that order; junction bases with no gene match: 0. For the CDR3, the DNA is TGTGCCAGCAGCGTGGGACAGGGGGCCAATGAGCAGTTCTTC. It yields the protein CASSVGQGANEQFF.

This clone has just one count. J is TRBJ2-5 and V is TRBV5-1, with 9 bases lining up with TRBD1. Trimming removed 0 bases from V and 8 bases from J; junction bases left unmatched: 5. Germline loops: CDR1 SGHRS, CDR2 YFSETQ. The CDR3 has 14 amino acids. This CDR3 is CASSLALDRGTQYF. The CDR3 nucleotides read TGCGCCAGCAGCTTGGCCCTGGACAGGGGTACCCAGTACTTC.

CDR3 amino acids: CASESTDTQYF. For the CDR3, the DNA is TGTGCCAGTGAAAGCACAGATACGCAGTATTTT. The V gene is TRBV28, the J gene TRBJ2-3; D gene ambiguous. The germline V gene has CDR1 MDHEN and CDR2 SYDVKM. The CDR3 loop spans 11 amino acids. Deletions cut 9 bases from V and 0 bases from J, with 4 bases between.

This clone was seen just once. This chain links TRBV3-1 (or the pseudogene TRBV3-2) with TRBJ2-7, with 7 bases that match TRBD2. The CDR3 loop spans 16 amino acids. Germline CDR1 reads LGHDT; CDR2 reads YNNKEL (reference sequence). J was trimmed by 4 bases and V by 2 bases; bases with no gene match: 11. For the CDR3, the DNA is TGTGCCAGCAGCCAAACAGGTTCACTAGCGAGTTACGAGCAGTACTTC. This encodes CASSQTGSLASYEQYF.

The sample holds a few counts of this clone. V gene TRBV12-5 combines with J gene TRBJ1-5, with TRBD1 as a possible D gene (6 bases). Germline V gene lookup returns CDR1 LGHNT and CDR2 FRNRAP. The V and J ends lost 8 bases and 4 bases respectively, with 12 bases between them. The CDR3 loop spans 13 amino acids. This CDR3 is CASHDRTNQPQHF. DNA of the CDR3: TGTGCTAGTCATGACAGGACTAATCAGCCCCAGCATTTT.

This clone was found once. This sequence joins TRBV25-1 and TRBJ2-5; 10 bases agree with TRBD1. Per germline, CDR1 MGHDK and CDR2 SYGVNS. V was pared by 4 bases and J by 7 bases, with 12 bases of the junction left unmatched. The length of the CDR3 is 16 residues. The CDR3 here is CASSASPLGQGGTQYF. The CDR3 coding sequence is TGTGCCAGCAGTGCAAGTCCCCTAGGACAGGGGGGGACCCAGTACTTC.

The CDR3 bases are TGCAGTGCTAGTAGGGCGGAGGTCAGGGCTGAAGCTTTCTTT. Residues: CSASRAEVRAEAFF. V usage is TRBV20-1 and J usage is TRBJ1-1; a weak D match, TRBD1 (5 bases). Trimming took 3 bases from V and 6 from J, leaving 17 bases between them. The CDR3 is 14 residues long. Germline CDR1 reads DFQATT; CDR2 reads SNEGSKA (reference sequence).

This chain uses TRBV19 with TRBJ1-1; a weak D match, TRBD1 (5 bases). The germline V and J ends were trimmed by 0 bases and 1 base, with 15 bases remaining between them. The germline V gene has CDR1 LNHDA and CDR2 SQIVND (reference sequence). The CDR3 runs to 17 residues. CDR3 in amino acids: CASSIDFPQGKNTEAFF. The CDR3 DNA sequence: TGTGCCAGTAGTATAGACTTTCCCCAGGGAAAGAACACTGAAGCTTTCTTT.

The chain carries TRBV19 and TRBJ1-2; possibly TRBD1 for D (5 bases). Deletions cut 4 bases from V and 6 bases from J, with 12 bases between. The CDR3 consists of 13 residues. CDR1 is LNHDA and CDR2 is SQIVND in the germline V gene (reference sequence). DNA of the CDR3: TGTGCCAGTAGTACAGGGATAATAGATGGCTACACCTTC. It specifies CASSTGIIDGYTF.

The rearrangement joins TRBV10-1 to TRBJ1-1; D is unresolved. Germline V gene sequence: CDR1 WNHNN, CDR2 SYGVQD (reference sequence). This CDR3 region has 15 residues. Trimming took 8 bases from V and 1 from J, leaving 17 bases between them. CDR3 sequence reads: CASSPSPRGNTEAFF. The CDR3 DNA follows: TGCGCCAGCTCTCCGAGTCCACGGGGGAACACTGAAGCTTTCTTT.

This chain uses TRBV4-1 with TRBJ2-2; D is perhaps TRBD1 (6 bases). Trimming took off 3 bases at V and 4 bases at J, with 12 bases between the two ends. CDR3 length: 15 amino acids. From germline, CDR1 is MGHRA and CDR2 YSYEKL. CDR3 sequence (DNA): TGCGCCAGCAGCCACCCGGGACACCCCACCGGGGAGCTGTTTTTT. Amino acids: CASSHPGHPTGELFF.

V gene TRBV4-1 combines with J gene TRBJ1-2, with D maybe TRBD1 (6 bases). This CDR3 spans 16 amino acids. Trimming removed 3 bases at V and 7 bases at J, with 21 bases between. Germline lookup yields CDR1 MGHRA and CDR2 YSYEKL. Written as DNA, the CDR3 is TGCGCCAGCAGCCACATAAAGGGGGGCGGTTGGCCTGGCTACACCTTC. Its protein is CASSHIKGGGWPGYTF.